This record covers a single T cell receptor beta chain. Antigen unknown. Repertoires were generated with immunoSEQ multiplex PCR, while TCRdb's copy carries only in-frame clones and drops some. The table lists around 250,000 clones, around 89% of them singletons. This sample is drawn from a study of cytomegalovirus exposure and HLA in healthy donors. Study as a whole: The same platform was used for the 100 to 150 validation repertoires as for the roughly 700 first-cohort repertoires, as reported in a later analysis. Study-wide results and limits: The study put 150 to 200 TCR beta chains on its list as cytomegalovirus-associated. Within the approximately 110 validation repertoires, first-cohort TCR clusters tended to co-occur, according to a later analysis. Reportedly, cytomegalovirus status was diagnosed with high sensitivity and specificity.

Germline lookup yields CDR1 MNHEY and CDR2 SVGAGI. This CDR3 region has 15 residues. Trimming pared 2 bases from V and 4 bases from J, leaving 12 bases between. The specimen sequenced was PBMCs. The rearrangement uses TRBV6-5 and TRBJ1-5; D is unclear. This receptor was taken from a woman younger than 35 in good health and CMV-seronegative. The CDR3 spells CASSYGSAGNQPQHF. In nucleotides, the CDR3 is TGTGCCAGCAGTTACGGGTCAGCAGGAAATCAGCCCCAGCATTTT.